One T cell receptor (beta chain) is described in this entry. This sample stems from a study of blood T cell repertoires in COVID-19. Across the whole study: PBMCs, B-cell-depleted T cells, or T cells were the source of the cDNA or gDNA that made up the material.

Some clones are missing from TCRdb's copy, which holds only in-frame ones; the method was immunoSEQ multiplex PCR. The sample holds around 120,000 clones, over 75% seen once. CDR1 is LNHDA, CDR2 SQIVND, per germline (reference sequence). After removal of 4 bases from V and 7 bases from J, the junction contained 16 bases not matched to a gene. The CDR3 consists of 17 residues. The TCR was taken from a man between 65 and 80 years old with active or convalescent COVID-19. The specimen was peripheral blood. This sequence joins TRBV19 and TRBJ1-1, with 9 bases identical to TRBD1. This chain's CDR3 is CASSNLQGAKFYGEAFF. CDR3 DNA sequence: TGTGCCAGTAGTAACCTACAGGGGGCGAAATTCTACGGTGAAGCTTTCTTT.